This entry lists 10 T cell receptor beta chains sequenced from one sample in a study of blood T cell repertoires in COVID-19. Repertoires were generated with immunoSEQ multiplex PCR, while TCRdb's copy carries only in-frame clones and drops some. The table includes fewer than 200,000 clones, about 93% detected once. Sample: peripheral blood. The source of these receptors is a middle-aged man with acute or convalescent COVID-19.

The chain combines TRBV11-2 with TRBJ2-3, with D possibly being TRBD2 (6 bases). The V end was cut by 1 base, the J end by 6 bases, with 11 bases between. From germline, CDR1 is SGHAT and CDR2 FQNNGV. The CDR3 is 14 residues long. Written as DNA, the CDR3 is TGTGCCAGCAGCTTAGGGGCGAGCGGGGATACGCAGTATTTT. Translation: CASSLGASGDTQYF.

This clone was observed a handful of times. The chain's CDR3 is CASSLYRENPGNTIYF. The CDR3, as DNA: TGTGCCAGCAGCCTTTACAGGGAGAACCCTGGAAACACCATATATTTT. The gene calls are TRBV9 and TRBJ1-3, with a weak D call TRBD1 (6 bases). CDR3 size: 16 residues. Trimming stripped 4 bases from V and 2 bases from J, with 16 bases between. Germline loops: CDR1 SGDLS, CDR2 YYNGEE.

The chain employs TRBV6-5 and TRBJ2-2; the D gene is possibly TRBD2 (5 bases). The CDR3 loop spans 16 amino acids. V gave up 4 bases and J gave up 7 bases, with 19 bases separating them. CDR1 and CDR2 from the germline V gene are MNHEY and SVGAGI. CDR3 DNA sequence: TGTGCCAGCAGTTTCCGGTTGACGGGGAACGTCGGGGAGCTGTTTTTT. Protein: CASSFRLTGNVGELFF.

The chain couples TRBV6-1 to TRBJ2-6; TRBD1 agrees at 10 bases. CDR3 length: 17 amino acids. V dropped 4 bases and J dropped 0; count of bases not matched to a gene: 3. CDR1 and CDR2 from the germline V gene are MNHNS and SASEGT. The CDR3 sequence is CASSARTGGSGANVLTF. The CDR3 DNA is TGTGCCAGCAGTGCGAGGACAGGGGGCTCTGGGGCCAACGTCCTGACTTTC.

The CDR3 loop reads CASSPGRSYGYTF. For the CDR3, the DNA is TGTGCCAGCAGTCCCGGTCGAAGCTATGGCTACACCTTC. V usage is TRBV12-3 or TRBV12-4 and J usage is TRBJ1-2, with unresolved D. The CDR3 spans 13 residues. Trimming took off 5 bases at V and 4 bases at J, with 11 bases between the two ends.

This rearrangement joins TRBV20-1 to TRBJ2-3; D remains ambiguous. This CDR3 spans 14 amino acids. Trimming removed 3 bases at V and 3 bases at J, with 13 bases between. Germline values: CDR1 DFQATT, CDR2 SNEGSKA (reference sequence). DNA for the CDR3: TGCAGTGCTAGTGATGTGGCTGGTACAGATACGCAGTATTTT. Residues: CSASDVAGTDTQYF.

This clone appeared once. The chain carries TRBV29-1 and TRBJ2-2; 8 bases match TRBD1. In germline, CDR1 is SQVTM, CDR2 ANQGSEA. This CDR3 is 13 amino acids long. Losses at the gene ends were 7 bases for V and 3 bases for J; bases not matched to a gene: 4. The CDR3 DNA reads TGCAGCGGGGGACAGGCACACACCGGGGAGCTGTTTTTT. It encodes CSGGQAHTGELFF.

The rearrangement joins TRBV5-1 to TRBJ2-7; 9 bases are a match to TRBD1. The length of the CDR3 is 14 residues. V shed 0 bases, J shed 5 bases, and the junction held 3 bases outside the gene matches. Germline V gene data show CDR1 as SGHRS and CDR2 as YFSETQ. The CDR3 region has the DNA TGCGCCAGCAGCTTGGGACAGGGGGTCGACGAGCAGTACTTC. This translates into CASSLGQGVDEQYF.

CDR3 in amino acids: CASSSSVTGELFF. The CDR3 DNA is TGTGCCAGCAGCTCCTCGGTTACCGGGGAGCTGTTTTTT. The gene calls are TRBV11-3 and TRBJ2-2; D ambiguous. V lost 4 bases to trimming and J lost 5 bases, with 8 bases between them. The CDR3 loop spans 13 amino acids. CDR1 and CDR2 from the germline V gene are SGHNT and YENEEA.

CDR3 sequence reads: CASSQNFAGGLSFTQYF. The CDR3 DNA is TGTGCCAGCAGCCAAAATTTCGCGGGGGGGCTCAGTTTTACGCAGTATTTT. The chain carries TRBV3-1 (or the pseudogene TRBV3-2) and TRBJ2-3, with TRBD2 matching 9 bases. This CDR3 is 17 amino acids long. The trim removed 2 bases at V and 8 bases at J, leaving 14 bases unmatched. CDR1 and CDR2 from the germline V gene are LGHDT and YNNKEL (reference sequence).